These T cell receptor beta chains were read from a single sample in a study of OX40 agonist ivuxolimab in advanced cancers. TCRdb's table, derived via immunoSEQ multiplex PCR, lists solely in-frame clones and lacks some. The sample holds around 30,000 clones, less than 95% seen once. This specimen was CD4+ or CD8+ T cells sorted from blood, taken in a trial of the OX40 agonist ivuxolimab. The receptors stem from an adult with an advanced solid tumor such as melanoma, head and neck, liver or kidney cancer. The CDR3 runs from the conserved cysteine through the conserved F or W. The D gene is left open where the match is weak. Clone size, where shown, is once, few, many, or a class for clones that have expanded.

v_call: TRBV7-2
d_call: TRBD1
j_call: TRBJ1-2
clone_size: NA
cdr3_aa: CASSSPGGSRGYTF
cdr3_nt: TGTGCCAGCAGCTCCCCAGGGGGCTCTCGAGGCTACACCTTC

v_call: TRBV5-1
d_call: TRBD2
j_call: TRBJ2-7
clone_size: NA
cdr3_aa: CASSLGTKGLAGSEQYF
cdr3_nt: TGCGCCAGCAGCTTGGGGACCAAGGGACTAGCGGGGAGCGAGCAGTACTTC

v_call: TRBV19
d_call: NA
j_call: TRBJ2-1
clone_size: NA
cdr3_aa: CASSIGLLVVTLDEQFF
cdr3_nt: TGTGCCAGTAGTATAGGTCTTCTTGTGGTCACCCTGGATGAGCAGTTCTTC

v_call: TRBV4-2
d_call: NA
j_call: TRBJ2-6
clone_size: NA
cdr3_aa: CASSHITGTAGANVLTF
cdr3_nt: TGTGCCAGCAGCCATATTACAGGGACGGCTGGGGCCAACGTCCTGACTTTC

v_call: TRBV4-1
d_call: NA
j_call: TRBJ2-1
clone_size: NA
cdr3_aa: CASSQEPNEQFF
cdr3_nt: TGCGCCAGCAGCCAAGAACCTAATGAGCAGTTCTTC

v_call: TRBV25-1
d_call: TRBD2
j_call: TRBJ2-5
clone_size: once
cdr3_aa: CASSALGTRGHRETQYF
cdr3_nt: TGTGCCAGCAGTGCCCTCGGGACTAGGGGACATCGAGAGACCCAGTACTTC

v_call: TRBV29-1
d_call: NA
j_call: TRBJ2-1
clone_size: NA
cdr3_aa: CSGDGISYNEQFF
cdr3_nt: TGCAGTGGGGACGGAATCTCCTACAATGAGCAGTTCTTC

v_call: TRBV10-3
d_call: NA
j_call: TRBJ1-5
clone_size: once
cdr3_aa: CAIITRSGGVRQPQHF
cdr3_nt: TGTGCCATCATAACACGGTCCGGGGGGGTTCGTCAGCCCCAGCATTTT

v_call: TRBV18
d_call: NA
j_call: TRBJ1-2
clone_size: NA
cdr3_aa: CASSHSQNYGYTF
cdr3_nt: TGTGCCAGCTCACATTCCCAAAACTATGGCTACACCTTC

v_call: TRBV27
d_call: TRBD1
j_call: TRBJ2-3
clone_size: NA
cdr3_aa: CASSLYGTGFADTQYF
cdr3_nt: TGTGCCAGCAGTTTATACGGGACAGGGTTCGCAGATACGCAGTATTTT

v_call: TRBV27
d_call: TRBD2
j_call: TRBJ2-1
clone_size: NA
cdr3_aa: CASSLYGPSGRAQFF
cdr3_nt: TGTGCCAGCAGTTTATATGGGCCTAGCGGGAGGGCACAGTTCTTC

v_call: TRBV2
d_call: TRBD2
j_call: TRBJ2-7
clone_size: NA
cdr3_aa: CASRSSGIPPEQYF
cdr3_nt: TGTGCCAGCAGGTCTAGCGGGATACCGCCCGAGCAGTACTTC

v_call: TRBV6-5
d_call: NA
j_call: TRBJ1-1
clone_size: NA
cdr3_aa: CASSYSNGLNTEAFF
cdr3_nt: TGTGCCAGCAGTTACTCGAACGGATTGAACACTGAAGCTTTCTTT

v_call: TRBV2
d_call: NA
j_call: TRBJ1-3
clone_size: NA
cdr3_aa: CASSEAAGVNSGNTIYF
cdr3_nt: TGTGCCAGCAGTGAAGCTGCAGGGGTGAACTCTGGAAACACCATATATTTT

v_call: TRBV9
d_call: TRBD1
j_call: TRBJ1-2
clone_size: NA
cdr3_aa: CASSVDATGGGDYGYTF
cdr3_nt: TGTGCCAGCAGCGTAGACGCGACAGGGGGTGGAGACTATGGCTACACCTTC

v_call: TRBV5-1
d_call: TRBD2
j_call: TRBJ2-7
clone_size: NA
cdr3_aa: CASRWTSGTLYEQYF
cdr3_nt: TGCGCCAGCAGGTGGACTAGCGGGACTCTATACGAGCAGTACTTC

v_call: TRBV10-2
d_call: TRBD2
j_call: TRBJ2-7
clone_size: NA
cdr3_aa: CATESTGGSYEQYF
cdr3_nt: TGCGCCACAGAAAGCACTGGCGGGAGTTACGAGCAGTACTTC

v_call: TRBV19
d_call: NA
j_call: TRBJ2-6
clone_size: NA
cdr3_aa: CASRLQFSGANVLTF
cdr3_nt: TGTGCCAGTAGATTACAGTTCTCTGGGGCCAACGTCCTGACTTTC

v_call: TRBV13
d_call: NA
j_call: TRBJ2-7
clone_size: NA
cdr3_aa: CASSLGDPKAHEQYF
cdr3_nt: TGTGCCAGCAGCTTAGGGGACCCCAAAGCCCACGAGCAGTACTTC

v_call: TRBV6-5
d_call: NA
j_call: TRBJ2-3
clone_size: NA
cdr3_aa: CASMSSDTQYF
cdr3_nt: TGTGCCAGCATGTCGTCAGATACGCAGTATTTT

v_call: TRBV10-1
d_call: NA
j_call: TRBJ1-1
clone_size: NA
cdr3_aa: CASSAQVEDTEAFF
cdr3_nt: TGCGCCAGCAGTGCCCAAGTTGAGGACACTGAAGCTTTCTTT

v_call: TRBV9
d_call: NA
j_call: TRBJ2-7
clone_size: NA
cdr3_aa: CASSVGDSPYEQYF
cdr3_nt: TGTGCCAGCAGCGTAGGGGACTCACCATACGAGCAGTACTTC

v_call: TRBV19
d_call: TRBD1
j_call: TRBJ2-7
clone_size: NA
cdr3_aa: CASSMLPGQEFSYEQYF
cdr3_nt: TGTGCCAGTAGTATGTTACCGGGACAGGAATTCTCCTACGAGCAGTACTTC

v_call: TRBV10-2
d_call: NA
j_call: TRBJ2-5
clone_size: NA
cdr3_aa: CASSDLGGRTQETQYF
cdr3_nt: TGCGCCAGCAGTGATCTGGGCGGGCGAACGCAAGAGACCCAGTACTTC